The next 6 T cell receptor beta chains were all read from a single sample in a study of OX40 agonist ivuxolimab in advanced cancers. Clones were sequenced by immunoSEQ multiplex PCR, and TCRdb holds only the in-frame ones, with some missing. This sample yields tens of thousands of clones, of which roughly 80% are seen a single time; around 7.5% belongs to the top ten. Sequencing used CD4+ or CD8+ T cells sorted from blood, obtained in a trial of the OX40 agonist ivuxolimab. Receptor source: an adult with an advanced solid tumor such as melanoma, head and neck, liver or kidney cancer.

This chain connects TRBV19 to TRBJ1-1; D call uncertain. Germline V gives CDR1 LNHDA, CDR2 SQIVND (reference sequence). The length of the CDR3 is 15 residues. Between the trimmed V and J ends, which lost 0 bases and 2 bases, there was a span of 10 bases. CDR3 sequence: CASSIDRRSNTEAFF. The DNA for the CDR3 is TGTGCCAGTAGTATAGATAGAAGGAGCAACACTGAAGCTTTCTTT.

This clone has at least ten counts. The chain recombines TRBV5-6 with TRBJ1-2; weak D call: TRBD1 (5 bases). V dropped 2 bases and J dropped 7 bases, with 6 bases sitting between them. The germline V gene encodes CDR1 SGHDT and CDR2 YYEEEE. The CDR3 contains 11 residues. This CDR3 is CASSLTGGYTF. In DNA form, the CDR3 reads TGTGCCAGCAGCTTAACAGGTGGCTACACCTTC.

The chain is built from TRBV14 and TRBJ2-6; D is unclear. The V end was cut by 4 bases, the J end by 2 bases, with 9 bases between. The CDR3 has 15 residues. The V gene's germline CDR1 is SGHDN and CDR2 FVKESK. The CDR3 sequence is CASSPGETGANVLTF. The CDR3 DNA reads TGTGCCAGCAGCCCTGGGGAAACTGGGGCCAACGTCCTGACTTTC.

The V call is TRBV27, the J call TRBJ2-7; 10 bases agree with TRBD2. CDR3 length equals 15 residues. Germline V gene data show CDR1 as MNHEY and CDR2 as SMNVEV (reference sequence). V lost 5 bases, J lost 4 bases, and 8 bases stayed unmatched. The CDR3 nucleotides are TGTGCCAGCAGTCGGGTTAGCGGGGGGCTTTACGAGCAGTACTTC. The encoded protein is CASSRVSGGLYEQYF.

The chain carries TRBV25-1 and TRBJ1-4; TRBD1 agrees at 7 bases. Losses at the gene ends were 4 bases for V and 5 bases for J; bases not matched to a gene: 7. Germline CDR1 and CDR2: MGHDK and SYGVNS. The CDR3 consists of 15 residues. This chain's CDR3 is CASSGMDRSNEKLFF. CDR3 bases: TGTGCCAGCAGTGGTATGGACAGGTCCAATGAAAAACTGTTTTTT.

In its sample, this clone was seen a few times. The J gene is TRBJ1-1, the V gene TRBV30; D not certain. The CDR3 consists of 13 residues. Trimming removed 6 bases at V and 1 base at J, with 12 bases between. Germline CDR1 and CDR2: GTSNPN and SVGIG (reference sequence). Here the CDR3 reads CACQKVPNTEAFF. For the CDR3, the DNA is TGTGCCTGCCAGAAAGTCCCGAACACTGAAGCTTTCTTT.